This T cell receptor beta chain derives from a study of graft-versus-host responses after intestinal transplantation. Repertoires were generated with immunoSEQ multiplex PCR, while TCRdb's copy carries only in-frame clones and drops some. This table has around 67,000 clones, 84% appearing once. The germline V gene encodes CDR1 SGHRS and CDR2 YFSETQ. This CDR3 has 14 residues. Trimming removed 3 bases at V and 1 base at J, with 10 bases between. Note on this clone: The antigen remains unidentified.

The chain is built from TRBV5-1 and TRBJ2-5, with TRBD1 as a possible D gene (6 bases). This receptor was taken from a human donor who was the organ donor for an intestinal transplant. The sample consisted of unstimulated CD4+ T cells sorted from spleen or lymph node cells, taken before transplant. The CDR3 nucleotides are TGCGCCAGCAGCTCCCAGGGGATCCAAGAGACCCAGTACTTC. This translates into CASSSQGIQETQYF.